This section outlines one T cell receptor (beta chain) sequence together with its context. This clonotype was seen many times. The clone's antigen remains unknown. No base quality information exists; no much larger clone differs at one position. The protocol used for the library was multiplex PCR. The instrument given in TCRdb is Illumina HiSeq 4000. TCR beta libraries were built with iRepertoire HTBI primers and Arm-PCR amplification of CDR3 regions. Before sequencing, the PCR products underwent gel purification. Regarding the original processing steps: Gene usage analysis of CDR3 amino acid clonotypes relied on the approximately 60 TRBV and 14 TRBJ segments identified across samples. COPE and FqMerger were used to merge filtered high-quality paired reads into contigs. BLAST was used to align contigs to IMGT TRBV, TRBD and TRBJ reference genes, with CDR3 defined following IMGT. Any clonotype with a frequency above 0.1% was classified as a highly expanded clone. Repertoire diversity was measured by Shannon entropy, and V-J evenness by the Gini coefficient. Public clonotypes were defined as clonotypes shared by more than one individual. TCRdb trimmed public reads at Q25 via fastp, called clones via MiXCR and kept in-frame beta chains. Every entry covers one CDR3 protein and lists the most common genes and DNA from its rows. The V and J calls were not made by the authors but by TCRdb's processing. The sample table contains under 500,000 distinct CDR3 sequences; only one count was recorded for 20% to 25% of them. The top ten clonotypes cover 7.8% of the sample.

In the paper's terms, the time point label means: persistent/refractory GD, antithyroid drugs over 5 years with positive TRAb. For both TCR sequencing and RNA sequencing, RNA was extracted from PBMCs in TRIzol. The diagnosis of Graves' disease was made according to American Thyroid Association guidelines. Recruitment of patients was carried out at an endocrinology department in Xi'an, China. Each patient gave approximately 9.7 milliliters of peripheral blood, collected in an EDTA anticoagulant tube. PBMCs were isolated by Ficoll Paque Plus density gradient separation without further T cell sorting. An Agilent 2100 Bioanalyzer and agarose gel were used to assess RNA quality, and a NanoDrop 2000 was used to measure RNA concentration. From the cysteine up to the phenylalanine, the CDR3 has a length of 13 residues. Kept here is only the CDR3 DNA, which spans 39 bases and is read in frame from base 1. Based on the germline V gene (reference sequence), the CDR1 and CDR2 sequences are MNHEY and SMNVEV. The junction carries 13 bases between V and J, which are trimmed by 4 bases and 6 bases respectively.

This sample was included in a study of regulatory T cells in long-lasting Graves disease (dated by TCRdb to the early 2020s). As for the study more broadly: Persistent Graves' disease was defined as persistently positive TSH receptor autoantibodies together with antithyroid drug treatment for over 5 years. Persistent Graves' disease patients in the clinical cohort had taken antithyroid drugs for about 10.3 years on average. The study was conducted in China and was registered as a clinical trial. A total of 33 samples were covered by TCR sequencing, comprising roughly 13 persistent and approximately 20 newly diagnosed Graves' disease patients. Persistent Graves' disease patients were compared with newly diagnosed Graves' disease patients by peripheral blood TCR sequencing and RNA sequencing. Study-wide conclusions, independent of this receptor: Only peripheral blood was studied, because thyroid tissue, the primary lesion, was inaccessible. Preferential use of TRBV28, TRBJ1-2 and TRBJ2-5 was observed in persistent disease, whereas TRBV20-1 and TRBJ2-1 were favored in newly diagnosed disease. Persistent patients shared more public clonotypes among themselves (around 2,700) than newly diagnosed patients did (over 950). Persistent Graves' disease patients showed lower TCR Shannon entropy and fewer highly expanded clones than newly diagnosed patients, suggesting clonal expansion. Only the TCR beta chain was sequenced and analyzed. The small sample size was acknowledged by the authors as a limitation that may reduce accuracy.

Recombination connected TRBV27 to TRBJ2-7; confidence is insufficient to name the D gene. Source: peripheral blood mononuclear cells (PBMCs), taken when the disease was refractory, from a patient treated with antithyroid drugs. The clonotype comes from a female donor with Graves disease. The sequenced DNA: TGTGCCAGCAGTTCTCTTCCGACCGCCGAGCAGTACTTC. This translates into CASSSLPTAEQYF.